These 26 T cell receptor beta chains originate from one sample sequenced in a study of T cells expressing NK-cell markers. TCRdb reprocessed the 5' RACE reads, keeping one entry per CDR3 protein, no DNA. The sample features some 450,000 distinct CDR3 sequences, with under 7.5% in its top ten. Sequences were obtained from blood T cells: a sorted CD56 or NKG2C T cell subset, CD4+ or CD8+ T cells, or bulk PBMC T cells (not recorded which). The receptors stem from a woman between 18 and 75 years old in good health.

The rearrangement links TRBV20-1 to TRBJ1-1. CDR1 and CDR2 (germline): DFQATT, SNEGSKA (reference sequence). This CDR3 has 12 amino acids. The CDR3 loop reads CSAREGTLEAFF.

V gene TRBV25-1 combines with J gene TRBJ2-1; TCRdb's assignment of TRBD2 cannot be checked, as there is no DNA. The CDR3 is 18 residues long. Germline CDR1 and CDR2: MGHDK and SYGVNS. The CDR3 is CASSESGSGSLPYNEQFF.

This chain joins TRBV20-1 and TRBJ2-1; the D call from TCRdb, TRBD2, cannot be confirmed without DNA. This CDR3 is 16 amino acids long. Germline CDR1 reads DFQATT; CDR2 reads SNEGSKA (reference sequence). CDR3 amino acids: CGFERLAGRLVDEQFF.

The chain combines TRBV28 with TRBJ2-7; TCRdb names TRBD2, which stays unverified in the absence of DNA. There are 17 residues in the CDR3. Looked up from germline, CDR1 is MDHEN and CDR2 is SYDVKM. CDR3 sequence: CASSPGLAGGPLTEQYF.

The J gene is TRBJ2-7, the V gene TRBV7-2; TCRdb proposes TRBD2, but this gene call is untestable without DNA. Per germline, CDR1 SGHTA and CDR2 FQGNSA. The CDR3 has 17 amino acids. The CDR3 loop reads CASSLMTSGRLYYEQYF.

The gene calls are TRBV20-1 and TRBJ2-1; the TCRdb call, TRBD2, lacks DNA for checking. This CDR3 comprises 16 residues. Germline CDR1 is DFQATT and CDR2 is SNEGSKA (reference sequence). CDR3 in amino acids: CSARVPLAGVTVEQFF.

J is TRBJ2-1 and V is TRBV30; lacking DNA, the TRBD1 call made by TCRdb goes unchecked. The CDR3 totals 11 residues. The germline V gene encodes CDR1 GTSNPN and CDR2 SVGIG (reference sequence). The CDR3 loop reads CAWTGNDEQFF.

The chain links TRBV29-1 to TRBJ1-1; TCRdb lists TRBD1, though no DNA is available to test this call. CDR1 is SQVTM, CDR2 ANQGSEA, per germline. The length of the CDR3 is 13 residues. The CDR3 here is CSVVTGMNTEAFF.

CDR3 in amino acids: CASSLVGRVTEAFF. This chain joins TRBV11-1 and TRBJ1-1; absent DNA, TCRdb's TRBD1 call cannot be checked. The CDR3 is made up of 14 amino acids. Germline lookup yields CDR1 SGHAT and CDR2 FQDESV (reference sequence).

This chain's CDR3 is CASRLAGYNEKFF. The chain combines TRBV6-2 or TRBV6-3 with TRBJ2-1; TCRdb's D gene call, TRBD2, goes unchecked for lack of DNA. CDR3 size: 13 residues. CDR1 is MNHEY and CDR2 is SVGEGT in the germline V gene.

The V gene is TRBV18, the J gene TRBJ2-2; TCRdb lists TRBD1, though no DNA is available to test this call. Germline lookup yields CDR1 KGHSH and CDR2 LQKENI. The CDR3 totals 16 residues. The CDR3 sequence: CASSPGGVANTGELFF.

The rearrangement joins TRBV7-6 to TRBJ1-2. The germline gives CDR1 SGHVS, CDR2 FNYEAQ. The CDR3 spans 14 residues. CDR3 protein: CASSLGDLNYGYTF. Together with reference TRBV7-6 and TRBJ1-2, the CDR3 gives the full variable domain: GAGVSQSPRYKVTKRGQDVALRCDPISGHVSLYWYRQALGQGPEFLTYFNYEAQQDKSGLPNDRFSAERPEGSISTLTIQRTEQRDSAMYRCASSLGDLNYGYTFGSGTRLTVV.

The chain combines TRBV29-1 with TRBJ2-7; TCRdb selects TRBD1, and the lack of DNA leaves this call unchecked. Germline V gene data show CDR1 as SQVTM and CDR2 as ANQGSEA. The CDR3 totals 16 residues. The CDR3 region is CSAGVRWGPGRYEQYF.

CDR3 in amino acids: CASSQDGGAYEQYF. The V gene is TRBV4-3, the J gene TRBJ2-7; TCRdb lists TRBD2, though no DNA is available to test this call. The CDR3 is made up of 14 amino acids. Germline V lookup: CDR1 LGHNA, CDR2 YSLEER.

The V call is TRBV7-2, the J call TRBJ1-2. The CDR3 contains 15 residues. The germline V gene has CDR1 SGHTA and CDR2 FQGNSA. The CDR3 reads CASSFRGLGSYGYTF.

This chain connects TRBV30 to TRBJ2-1. This CDR3 contains 15 residues. Per the germline V gene, CDR1 is GTSNPN and CDR2 is SVGIG (reference sequence). The CDR3 loop is CAWKIGGSSYNEQFF.

V and J are TRBV20-1 and TRBJ2-7; TCRdb gives TRBD2 as the D gene, but with no DNA this cannot be confirmed. The CDR3 totals 19 residues. Germline CDR1 and CDR2: DFQATT and SNEGSKA (reference sequence). CDR3 amino acids: CSGMVIGLAGVGGSYEQYF.

The chain carries TRBV20-1 and TRBJ2-1. CDR1 is DFQATT and CDR2 is SNEGSKA in the germline V gene (reference sequence). The CDR3 has 15 residues. The CDR3: CSARDTSDPYNEQFF.

The chain employs TRBV19 and TRBJ2-7; TCRdb proposes TRBD2, but this gene call is untestable without DNA. CDR1 and CDR2 from the germline V gene are LNHDA and SQIVND (reference sequence). This CDR3 has 14 amino acids. The CDR3: CASGDSGKSYEQYF.

The chain carries TRBV29-1 and TRBJ2-1; lacking DNA, the TRBD2 call made by TCRdb goes unchecked. CDR3 size: 12 residues. CDR1 SQVTM and CDR2 ANQGSEA come from the germline V gene. The CDR3 spells CSVVLGWGEQFF.

The chain carries TRBV6-1 and TRBJ1-4. This CDR3 spans 14 amino acids. Germline CDR1 MNHNS, CDR2 SASEGT. This chain's CDR3 is CASSTSATNEKLFF.

The V gene is TRBV7-2, the J gene TRBJ1-5. Germline V lookup: CDR1 SGHTA, CDR2 FQGNSA. This CDR3 has 16 residues. The CDR3: CASSLGPSWGNQPQHF.

This rearrangement joins TRBV13 to TRBJ2-1; TCRdb names TRBD2, which stays unverified in the absence of DNA. Germline lookup yields CDR1 PRHDT and CDR2 FYEKMQ (reference sequence). This CDR3 region has 20 residues. This CDR3 is CASSLGRATRAGELDNEQFF.

The V call is TRBV4-1, the J call TRBJ1-5. The germline V gene has CDR1 MGHRA and CDR2 YSYEKL. This CDR3 has 15 residues. CDR3 in amino acids: CASSQGPSSNQPQHF.

The V call is TRBV20-1, the J call TRBJ2-3; no DNA is available, so the TRBD2 call from TCRdb remains unchecked. Germline assignment: CDR1 DFQATT and CDR2 SNEGSKA (reference sequence). There are 15 residues in the CDR3. The CDR3 here is CSVPTSGTPVDTQYF.

V is TRBV6-1 and J is TRBJ1-2; absent DNA, TCRdb's TRBD1 call cannot be checked. The CDR3 is 14 amino acids. In germline, CDR1 is MNHNS, CDR2 SASEGT. This CDR3 reads CASISDRGSYGYTF.